This T cell receptor (beta chain) comes out of a study of control samples from healthy donors and cancer patients. The CDR3 has 16 amino acids. V lost 4 bases to trimming and J lost 10 bases; unmatched junction nucleotides: 16. Germline assignment: CDR1 SGHRS and CDR2 YFSETQ. Here immunoSEQ multiplex PCR was the method, and the copy in TCRdb shows in-frame clones only, minus some. The data hold 40,000 to 55,000 clones, with about nine tenths observed a single time. V and J are TRBV5-1 and TRBJ2-1; 8 bases map to TRBD1. This TCR was sampled from a man in his forties with colorectal cancer. Input material: PBMCs. CDR3 amino acids: CASSTQDRDAGGEQFF. CDR3 nucleotides: TGCGCCAGCAGCACCCAGGACAGGGACGCGGGCGGGGAGCAGTTCTTC.